This T cell receptor beta chain stems from a study of blood T cell repertoires in COVID-19. Study background: Acute-phase and convalescent COVID-19 samples originated in the United States, Italy and Spain. Nucleic acid was either cDNA or gDNA, and it came from T cells, B-cell-depleted T cells, or PBMCs.

Study processing details: Amplification of reference gene primers was used by the study to estimate nucleated cell counts. Here immunoSEQ multiplex PCR was the method, and the copy in TCRdb shows in-frame clones only, minus some. The V and J calls and clone size are taken from that table; D and trimming were inferred from the DNA. The sample shows 95,000 or so clones, 86% of them seen only once. The sequence came from a man older than 75 with active or convalescent COVID-19. Sequencing was performed on peripheral blood.

The CDR3 DNA follows: TGTGCCAGCAGTTTCGGGTTCACCTACGAGCAGTACTTC. As protein: CASSFGFTYEQYF. The rearrangement uses TRBV12-3 or TRBV12-4 and TRBJ2-7, with D unclear. The CDR3 extends over 13 amino acids. V lost 3 bases and J lost 2, with 8 bases in between.